One T cell receptor beta chain is described in this entry. The antigen is not known. Combining a sample-barcoded 5' primer with a J-beta primer mix, a second PCR ran for about 7 to 12 cycles. TCRdb reprocessed the 5' RACE reads via MiXCR and lists one record per CDR3 protein. This sample has 1.5 million or so distinct CDR3 sequences; approximately 42% occur once, and the top ten carry more than 4%. This record comes from a study of blood T cells in healthy people across ages. General study points: In older individuals, TCR beta diversity per million T cells was lower, falling roughly linearly with age.

Trimming cost V 1 base and J 11 bases; bases outside gene matches: 18. The germline CDR1 and CDR2 sequences are LGHDT and YNNKEL (reference sequence). The CDR3 has 18 residues. The sequencing input was blood. This sequence originates from a woman aged 18-29 years in good health. The V and J genes are TRBV3-1 and TRBJ2-5, with TRBD2 matching over 11 bases. In DNA, the CDR3 is TGTGCCAGCAGCCAAGGGCTAGCGGGGGGCTTAGGAAACAATGAGCAGTACTTC. The encoded protein is CASSQGLAGGLGNNEQYF.